This TCR beta chain was sequenced for a study of graft-versus-host responses after intestinal transplantation. Turning to the study itself: Tacrolimus plus steroids were given to all recipients for roughly three years, preceded by anti-thymocyte globulin induction.

Clones were read by immunoSEQ multiplex PCR, and TCRdb kept only the in-frame ones, dropping some. The sample contains about 70,000 clones, over 85% of which appear only once. As to this clone: Antigen specificity is unknown.

General study results and limits: Recipient marrow harbored GvH clones, some of which surfaced first in ileum or blood. The study associated peak circulating GvH clone levels with early post-transplant HvG declines.

The sample in question was unstimulated CD8+ T cells sorted from spleen or lymph node cells, obtained before intestinal transplant. The receptor was derived from a human donor who received an intestinal transplant.

The CDR3 sequence: CASSLGRGVNYGYTF. DNA of the CDR3: TGTGCCAGCAGCTTAGGTCGAGGAGTTAACTATGGCTACACCTTC. V usage is TRBV13 and J usage is TRBJ1-2; D is ambiguous. V gave up 0 bases and J gave up 1 base, with 9 bases separating them. This CDR3 comprises 15 residues. Looked up from germline, CDR1 is PRHDT and CDR2 is FYEKMQ (reference sequence).